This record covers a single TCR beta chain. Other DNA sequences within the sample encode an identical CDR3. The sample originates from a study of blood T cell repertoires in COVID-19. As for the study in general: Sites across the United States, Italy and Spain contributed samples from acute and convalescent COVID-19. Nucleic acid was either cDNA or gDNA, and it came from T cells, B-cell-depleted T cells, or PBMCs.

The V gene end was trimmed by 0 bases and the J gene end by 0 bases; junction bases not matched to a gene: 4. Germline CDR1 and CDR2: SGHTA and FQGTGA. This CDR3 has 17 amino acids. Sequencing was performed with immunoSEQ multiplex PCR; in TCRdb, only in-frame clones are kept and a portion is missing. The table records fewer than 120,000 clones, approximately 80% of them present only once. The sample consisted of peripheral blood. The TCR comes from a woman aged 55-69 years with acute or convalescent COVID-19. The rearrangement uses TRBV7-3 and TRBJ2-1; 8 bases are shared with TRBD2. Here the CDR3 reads CASSLTSGGSSYNEQFF. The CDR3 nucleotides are TGTGCCAGCAGCTTAACGAGCGGGGGTAGCTCCTACAATGAGCAGTTCTTC.